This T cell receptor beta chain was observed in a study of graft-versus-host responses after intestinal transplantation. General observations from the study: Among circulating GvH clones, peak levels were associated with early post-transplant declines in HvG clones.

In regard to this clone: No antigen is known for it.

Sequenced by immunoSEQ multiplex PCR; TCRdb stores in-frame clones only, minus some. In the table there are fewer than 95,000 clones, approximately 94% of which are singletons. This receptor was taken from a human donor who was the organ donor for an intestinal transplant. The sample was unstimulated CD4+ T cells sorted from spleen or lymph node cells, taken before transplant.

The CDR3 loop is CASSEGDRVSDEQYF. The DNA of the CDR3 is TGTGCCAGCAGTGAAGGGGACAGGGTCTCGGACGAGCAGTACTTC. The V call is TRBV6-1, the J call TRBJ2-7; 9 bases are shared with TRBD1. The CDR3 consists of 15 residues. Trimming cost V 1 base and J 5 bases; bases outside gene matches: 6. The germline CDR1 and CDR2 sequences are MNHNS and SASEGT.